This T cell receptor (beta chain) was found in a study of shared clonotypes between healthy human individuals. Genomic DNA per cell subset filled all wells of several immunoSEQ plates. Assay: immunoSEQ multiplex PCR; the TCRdb copy retains only in-frame clones and omits some. The sample includes nearly 2 million clones, approximately 95% seen only once; the top ten take roughly 1.2%. It was CD45RO-negative cells, positively selected for CCR7, that made up naive CD8 cells, with terminally differentiated effector memory CD45RA+ cells excluded. CDR3 length: 12 residues. Germline assignment: CDR1 LGHNT and CDR2 FRNRAP. The V end lost 1 base, the J end lost 9 bases, and 7 bases lay between the germline ends.

The sequence was obtained from a man in his late teens or twenties in good health. Sequencing was carried out using naive CD8+ T cells sorted from blood. The V and J genes are TRBV12-5 and TRBJ1-5; no definite D call. CDR3 DNA sequence: TGTGCTAGTGGTTTGGGTTTTGGGCCCCAGCATTTT. Protein sequence: CASGLGFGPQHF. The full variable domain, in which reference TRBV12-5 and TRBJ1-5 provide the parts outside the CDR3, is DARVTQTPRHKVTEMGQEVTMRCQPILGHNTVFWYRQTMMQGLELLAYFRNRAPLDDSGMPKDRFSAEMPDATLATLKIQPSEPRDSAVYFCASGLGFGPQHFGDGTRLSIL.